This TCR beta chain was sequenced for a study of T-cell memory formation after mild COVID-19. Whole-study context: TCR clusters were mostly donor specific. Whole-study findings and limits: Clones contracting across day 15 to 85 had a balanced CD4/CD8 profile; later expanding clones leaned CD4+.

This clonotype was seen a few times. What it binds is unknown. TCRdb itself ran the 5' RACE reads through MiXCR, one entry per CDR3 protein. This sample carries about 540,000 distinct CDR3 sequences, 20% of them seen once, and the ten largest clones take approximately 13%. From germline, CDR1 is LGHNA and CDR2 YNFKEQ. Trimming took 1 base from V and 1 from J, leaving 10 bases between them. This CDR3 region has 15 residues. This receptor was identified in an adult woman who had mild COVID-19 (a few samples of this study predate the infection). Cell type and time point are not known. The chain has TRBV4-2 and TRBJ1-1; no definite D call. Sequenced input: PBMCs or a T cell subset sorted from them (not recorded which). The CDR3 spells CASSQGENWNTEAFF. The DNA of the CDR3 is TGTGCCAGCAGCCAAGGTGAGAACTGGAACACTGAAGCTTTCTTT.